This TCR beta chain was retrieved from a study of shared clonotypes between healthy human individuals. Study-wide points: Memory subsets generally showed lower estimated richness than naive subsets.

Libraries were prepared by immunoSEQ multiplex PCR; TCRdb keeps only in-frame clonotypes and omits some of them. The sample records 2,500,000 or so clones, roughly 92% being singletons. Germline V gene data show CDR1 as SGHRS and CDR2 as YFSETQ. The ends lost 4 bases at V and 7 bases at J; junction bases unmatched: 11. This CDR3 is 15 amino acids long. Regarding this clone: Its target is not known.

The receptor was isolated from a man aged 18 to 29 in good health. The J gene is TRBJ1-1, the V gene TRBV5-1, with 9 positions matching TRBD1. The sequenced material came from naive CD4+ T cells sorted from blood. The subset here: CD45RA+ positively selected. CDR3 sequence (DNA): TGCGCCAGCAGCGGACCCGGGACAGGGTATGATGAAGCTTTCTTT. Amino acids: CASSGPGTGYDEAFF.